These 18 T cell receptor beta chains came from one sample sequenced in a study of blood T cell repertoires in COVID-19. Clones were read by immunoSEQ multiplex PCR, and TCRdb kept only the in-frame ones, dropping some. Here the sample spans roughly 150,000 clones, approximately 83% being singletons. The sequencing input was peripheral blood. Receptors originate from a woman aged 80 or older with active or convalescent COVID-19.

This clone occurred once. The chain joins TRBV7-2 to TRBJ1-1, with D uncertain. Germline CDR1 and CDR2: SGHTA and FQGNSA. This CDR3 is 14 amino acids long. V dropped 3 bases and J dropped 1 base, with 9 bases sitting between them. The CDR3 loop reads CASSFQFPNTEAFF. The CDR3 DNA reads TGTGCCAGCAGCTTTCAATTTCCGAACACTGAAGCTTTCTTT.

This chain connects TRBV6-1 to TRBJ2-3; a weak D match, TRBD2 (6 bases). Germline V gene data show CDR1 as MNHNS and CDR2 as SASEGT. The CDR3 has 15 amino acids. Trimming shortened V by 3 bases and J by 3 bases, and 13 bases separated the two germline ends. The CDR3 loop reads CASSDWGGGTDTQYF. The CDR3 bases are TGTGCCAGCAGTGATTGGGGAGGAGGTACAGATACGCAGTATTTT.

This rearrangement joins TRBV11-2 to TRBJ2-2, with D maybe TRBD2 (5 bases). CDR1 and CDR2 (germline): SGHAT, FQNNGV. Trimming removed 0 bases at V and 6 bases at J, with 14 bases between. The CDR3 is 16 residues long. CDR3 region: CASSLDSGRAAGELFF. The CDR3 bases are TGTGCCAGCAGCTTAGATTCGGGAAGGGCAGCCGGGGAGCTGTTTTTT.

This clone was detected only a few times. The CDR3 sequence is CASSVGESSGNTIYF. In nucleotides, the CDR3 is TGTGCCAGCAGCGTAGGGGAGTCTTCTGGAAACACCATATATTTT. The chain combines TRBV9 with TRBJ1-3, with unresolved D. Trimming stripped 0 bases from V and 1 base from J, with 8 bases between. The CDR3 loop spans 15 amino acids. Germline values: CDR1 SGDLS, CDR2 YYNGEE.

The chain uses TRBV24-1 and TRBJ1-6, with 9 positions matching TRBD1. CDR1 KGHDR and CDR2 SFDVKD come from the germline V gene. CDR3 length: 15 amino acids. The V segment lost 2 bases and the J segment 10 bases; nucleotides outside the gene matches: 5. For the CDR3, the DNA is TGTGCCACCAGTGATTCGGACAGGGGTAAGTCACCCCTCCACTTT. Translated, it gives CATSDSDRGKSPLHF.

The chain employs TRBV5-1 and TRBJ1-4; D possibly corresponds to TRBD1 (5 bases). Germline V CDR1 and CDR2: SGHRS, YFSETQ. Trimming cost V 5 bases and J 5 bases, with 13 bases left between them. CDR3 length: 14 amino acids. The CDR3 here is CASSSDSLNEKLFF. The DNA for the CDR3 is TGCGCCAGCAGTTCCGACAGTTTGAATGAAAAACTGTTTTTT.

J is TRBJ1-4 and V is TRBV2; TRBD1 matches at 8 bases. With 7 bases clipped from V and 0 bases from J, the junction kept 4 bases outside the gene matches. CDR1 and CDR2 from the germline V gene are SNHLY and FYNNEI. The CDR3 loop spans 15 amino acids. CDR3 in DNA: TGTGCCAGCACCGGGACAGGCGCAACTAATGAAAAACTGTTTTTT. This codes for CASTGTGATNEKLFF.

This clone was seen only once. In nucleotides, the CDR3 is TGTGCCAGCAGCCTCCGACAGGGAGACTATGGCTACACCTTC. Its protein product is CASSLRQGDYGYTF. The rearrangement uses TRBV7-2 and TRBJ1-2; TRBD1 agrees at 7 bases. The CDR3 is 14 residues long. The germline V gene encodes CDR1 SGHTA and CDR2 FQGNSA. The V and J ends lost 5 bases and 3 bases, in that order; junction bases with no gene match: 6.

The V call is TRBV6-2 or TRBV6-3, the J call TRBJ1-1, with 7 nucleotides matching TRBD1. CDR3 length: 14 residues. The V gene end was trimmed by 6 bases and the J gene end by 4 bases; junction bases not matched to a gene: 8. CDR1 is MNHEY, CDR2 SVGEGT, per germline. For the CDR3, the DNA is TGTGCCAGCAGCCCTGACAGGGTGGGCACTGAAGCTTTCTTT. This codes for CASSPDRVGTEAFF.

J is TRBJ1-2 and V is TRBV14, with 8 bases fitting TRBD1. The J segment lost 4 bases and the V segment lost 4 bases, leaving 5 bases of the junction unmatched. The CDR3 is made up of 14 amino acids. The germline V gene encodes CDR1 SGHDN and CDR2 FVKESK. CDR3 nucleotide sequence: TGTGCCAGCAGCCCCCTGGACAGGGCCTATGGCTACACCTTC. As protein: CASSPLDRAYGYTF.

V usage is TRBV11-3 and J usage is TRBJ1-2; a weak D match, TRBD1 (5 bases). The CDR3 totals 15 residues. V dropped 5 bases and J dropped 7 bases, with 20 bases sitting between them. Germline-derived CDR1 and CDR2 are SGHNT and YENEEA. The CDR3: CASSPTGGTSSGYTF. The CDR3, as DNA: TGTGCCAGCAGCCCAACGGGGGGTACCTCAAGTGGCTACACCTTC.

The chain employs TRBV5-1 and TRBJ2-7; D is possibly TRBD2 (5 bases). The CDR3 sequence is 11 residues long. Deletions cut 7 bases from V and 6 bases from J, with 11 bases between. The germline CDR1 and CDR2 sequences are SGHRS and YFSETQ. The CDR3: CASQEGLEQYF. The DNA for the CDR3 is TGCGCCAGCCAAGAGGGTCTCGAGCAGTACTTC.

The sample holds a few counts of this clone. The chain recombines TRBV9 with TRBJ1-2; maybe TRBD1 (6 bases). Germline lookup yields CDR1 SGDLS and CDR2 YYNGEE. The CDR3 runs to 13 residues. The V gene lost 1 base and the J gene lost 7 bases, with 11 bases spanning the gap. CDR3 bases: TGTGCCAGCAGCGTATCTGGGGGCCTTGGCTACACCTTC. Its translation: CASSVSGGLGYTF.

The J gene is TRBJ1-5, the V gene TRBV5-1; D is possibly TRBD1 (6 bases). This CDR3 is 14 amino acids long. V lost 0 bases to trimming and J lost 7 bases, with 11 bases between them. Germline loops: CDR1 SGHRS, CDR2 YFSETQ. The CDR3 DNA is TGCGCCAGCAGCTTGGAACAGGGTGGACAGCCCCAGCATTTT. This sequence encodes CASSLEQGGQPQHF.

The chain has TRBV7-9 and TRBJ2-7; D remains ambiguous. This CDR3 has 13 amino acids. In germline, CDR1 is SEHNR, CDR2 FQNEAQ (reference sequence). Trimming pared 1 base from V and 2 bases from J, leaving 6 bases between. The CDR3 sequence: CASSLESAYEQYF. The CDR3, as DNA: TGTGCCAGCAGCTTAGAATCAGCCTACGAGCAGTACTTC. Variable domain in full (rest from reference TRBV7-9 and TRBJ2-7): DTGVSQNPRHKITKRGQNVTFRCDPISEHNRLYWYRQTLGQGPEFLTYFQNEAQLEKSRLLSDRFSAERPKGSFSTLEIQRTEQGDSAMYLCASSLESAYEQYFGPGTRLTVT.

This sequence joins TRBV7-4 and TRBJ2-1; 10 nucleotides agree with TRBD2. Germline values: CDR1 SGHVT, CDR2 SQSDAQ. The length of the CDR3 is 18 residues. V was pared by 5 bases and J by 8 bases, with 18 bases of the junction left unmatched. The CDR3 sequence: CASSDPPPVAGGDDEQFF. CDR3 coding DNA: TGTGCCAGCAGCGACCCTCCCCCCGTAGCGGGGGGCGACGATGAGCAGTTCTTC.

The chain employs TRBV19 and TRBJ1-2, with 10 bases aligning to TRBD1. The germline CDR1 and CDR2 sequences are LNHDA and SQIVND (reference sequence). CDR3 length: 15 amino acids. J gave up 0 bases and V 7 bases, and 5 bases lay outside the gene matches. The CDR3 sequence: CASKRDRGTNYGYTF. In DNA form, the CDR3 reads TGTGCCAGTAAAAGGGACAGGGGCACTAACTATGGCTACACCTTC.

This clone was detected only a few times. CDR3 sequence (DNA): TGTGCCAGCAGCCGGGACAGTGGGACTAATTCACCCCTCCACTTT. It translates to CASSRDSGTNSPLHF. The rearrangement links TRBV2 to TRBJ1-6, with TRBD1 matching over 7 bases. The trim removed 6 bases at V and 6 bases at J, leaving 8 bases unmatched. CDR1 is SNHLY, CDR2 FYNNEI, per germline. The CDR3 consists of 15 residues.